The TCR beta chain described here comes from a study of T cells in localized non-small cell lung cancer. This clone appeared a single time. Its cognate antigen is unknown. General study results and limits: Paired adjacent lung recovered a median around 59 of the top 100 tumor clones.

The protocol was immunoSEQ multiplex PCR, while the TCRdb copy is restricted to in-frame clones and leaves out a portion. The data contain about 21,000 clones, about 81% of them seen just once; the ten biggest clones take up approximately 2.4%. The CDR3 consists of 17 residues. Trimming stripped 3 bases from V and 0 bases from J, with 18 bases between. Looked up from germline, CDR1 is LGHNA and CDR2 is YNFKEQ. Sequenced material: peripheral blood, taken before any cancer treatment. The TCR comes from a man aged 40 to 70 with stage I lung adenocarcinoma. The gene calls are TRBV4-2 and TRBJ2-7; weak D call: TRBD1 (5 bases). CDR3 loop: CASSHPNAGNPSYEQYF. Here the CDR3 DNA reads TGTGCCAGCAGCCACCCGAACGCAGGGAATCCCTCCTACGAGCAGTACTTC.